The entry below gives a single TCR beta chain sequence along with its context. Its specificity is unknown. The data are from a study of shared clonotypes between healthy human individuals. Findings of the study overall: Only blood underwent sampling, and tissue repertoires likely differ. In general, naive subsets displayed greater estimated richness than memory subsets did. For naive CD4 cells, around 5.1% of clonotypes were shared across a handful of donors.

Genomic DNA (from each subset) was split evenly across several immunoSEQ plates. The assay was immunoSEQ multiplex PCR, and TCRdb's table has in-frame clones only and misses some. The data hold approximately 87,000 clones, with about 65% observed a single time. The CDR3 consists of 15 residues. Germline assignment: CDR1 MGHDK and CDR2 SYGVNS. V shed 3 bases, J shed 6 bases, and the junction held 9 bases outside the gene matches. Specimen: memory CD8+ T cells sorted from blood. Subset: CD45RO+ cells pooled with CCR7-negative TemRA cells. The sequence derives from a man aged 25 to 40 in good health. The chain links TRBV25-1 to TRBJ1-1; 8 positions agree with TRBD1. The CDR3 nucleotides are TGTGCCAGCAGTGATATGACAGGGGAGCAGGCTGAAGCTTTCTTT. Amino acids: CASSDMTGEQAEAFF.